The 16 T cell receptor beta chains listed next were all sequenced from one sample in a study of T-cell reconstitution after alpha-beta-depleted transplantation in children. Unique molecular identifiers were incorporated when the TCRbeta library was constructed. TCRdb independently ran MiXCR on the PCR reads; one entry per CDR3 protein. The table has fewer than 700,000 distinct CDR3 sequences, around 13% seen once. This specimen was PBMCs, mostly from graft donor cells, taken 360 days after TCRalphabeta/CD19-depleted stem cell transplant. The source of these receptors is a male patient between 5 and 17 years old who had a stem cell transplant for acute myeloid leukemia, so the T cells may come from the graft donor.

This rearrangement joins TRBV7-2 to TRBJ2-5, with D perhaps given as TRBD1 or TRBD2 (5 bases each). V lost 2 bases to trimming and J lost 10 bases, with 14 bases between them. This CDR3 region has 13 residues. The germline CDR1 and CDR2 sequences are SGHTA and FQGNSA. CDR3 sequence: CASSLWARGDQYF. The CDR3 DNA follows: TGTGCCAGCAGCTTATGGGCTCGGGGCGACCAGTACTTC.

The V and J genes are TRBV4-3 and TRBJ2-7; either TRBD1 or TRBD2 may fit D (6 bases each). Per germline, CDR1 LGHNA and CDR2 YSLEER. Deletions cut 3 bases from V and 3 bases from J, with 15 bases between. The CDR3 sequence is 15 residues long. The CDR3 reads CASSQEGVDGYEQYF. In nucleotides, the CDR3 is TGCGCCAGCAGCCAGGAGGGGGTTGATGGCTACGAGCAGTACTTC.

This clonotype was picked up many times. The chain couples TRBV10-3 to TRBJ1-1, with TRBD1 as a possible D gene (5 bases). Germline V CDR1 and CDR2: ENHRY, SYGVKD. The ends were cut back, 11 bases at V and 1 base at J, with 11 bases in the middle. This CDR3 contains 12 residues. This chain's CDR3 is CASRTPNTEAFF. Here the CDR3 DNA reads TGTGCCTCGCGGACACCGAACACTGAAGCTTTCTTT.

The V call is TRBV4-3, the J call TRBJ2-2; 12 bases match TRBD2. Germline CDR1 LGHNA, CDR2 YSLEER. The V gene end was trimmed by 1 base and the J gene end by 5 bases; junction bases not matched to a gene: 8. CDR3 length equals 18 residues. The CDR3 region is CASSQVLAGGPLTGELFF. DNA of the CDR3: TGCGCCAGCAGCCAAGTTCTAGCGGGAGGGCCTTTAACCGGGGAGCTGTTTTTT.

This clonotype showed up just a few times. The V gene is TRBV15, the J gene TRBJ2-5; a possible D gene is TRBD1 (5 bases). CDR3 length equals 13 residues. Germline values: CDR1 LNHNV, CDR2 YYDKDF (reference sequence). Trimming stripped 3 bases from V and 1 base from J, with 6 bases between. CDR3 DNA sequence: TGTGCCACCAGCAGGGGGCGCCAAGAGACCCAGTACTTC. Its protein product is CATSRGRQETQYF.

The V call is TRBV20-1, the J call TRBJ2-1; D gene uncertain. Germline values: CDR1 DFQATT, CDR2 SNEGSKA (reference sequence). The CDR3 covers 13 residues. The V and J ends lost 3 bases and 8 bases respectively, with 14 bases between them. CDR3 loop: CSASPPPLYEQFF. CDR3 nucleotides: TGCAGTGCTAGCCCTCCCCCGCTCTATGAGCAGTTCTTC.

The CDR3, as DNA: TGTGCCAGCAGTCGCCGGGACAGACATAATTCACCCCTCCACTTT. Protein sequence: CASSRRDRHNSPLHF. The V and J genes are TRBV6-2 or TRBV6-3 and TRBJ1-6; 7 bases are a match to TRBD1. Looked up from germline, CDR1 is MNHEY and CDR2 is SVGEGT. Trimming at V came to 5 bases and at J to 5 bases, leaving 6 bases not matched to a gene. The CDR3 loop spans 15 amino acids.

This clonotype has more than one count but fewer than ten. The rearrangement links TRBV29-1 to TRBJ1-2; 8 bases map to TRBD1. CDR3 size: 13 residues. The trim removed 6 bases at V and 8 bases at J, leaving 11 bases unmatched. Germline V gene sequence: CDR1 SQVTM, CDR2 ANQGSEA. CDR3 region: CSVGTGGWKGYTF. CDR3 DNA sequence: TGCAGCGTGGGTACAGGGGGATGGAAAGGCTACACCTTC.

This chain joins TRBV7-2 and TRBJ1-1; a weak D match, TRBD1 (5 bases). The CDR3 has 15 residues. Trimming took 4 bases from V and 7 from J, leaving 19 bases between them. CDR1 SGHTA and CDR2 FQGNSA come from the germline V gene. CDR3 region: CASSSLGGFYLEAFF. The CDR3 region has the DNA TGTGCCAGCAGCTCCCTCGGGGGGTTTTACCTTGAAGCTTTCTTT.

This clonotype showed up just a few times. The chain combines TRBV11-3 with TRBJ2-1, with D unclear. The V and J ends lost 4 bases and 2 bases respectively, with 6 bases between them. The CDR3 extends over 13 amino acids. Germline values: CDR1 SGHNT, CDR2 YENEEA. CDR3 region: CASSSWAYNEQFF. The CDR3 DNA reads TGTGCCAGCAGCTCCTGGGCCTACAATGAGCAGTTCTTC.

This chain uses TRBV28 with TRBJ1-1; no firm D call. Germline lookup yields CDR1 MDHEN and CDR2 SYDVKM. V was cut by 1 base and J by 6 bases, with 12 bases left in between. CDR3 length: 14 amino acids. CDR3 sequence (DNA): TGTGCCAGCAGTTTATACATCACGGGCGCTGAAGCTTTCTTT. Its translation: CASSLYITGAEAFF.

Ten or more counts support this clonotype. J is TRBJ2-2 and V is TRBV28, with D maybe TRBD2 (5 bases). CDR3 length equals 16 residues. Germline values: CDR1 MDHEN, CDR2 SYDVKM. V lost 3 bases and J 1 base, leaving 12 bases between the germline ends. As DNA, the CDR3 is TGTGCCAGCAGTTTTTGGGGAGCGCTGAACACCGGGGAGCTGTTTTTT. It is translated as CASSFWGALNTGELFF.

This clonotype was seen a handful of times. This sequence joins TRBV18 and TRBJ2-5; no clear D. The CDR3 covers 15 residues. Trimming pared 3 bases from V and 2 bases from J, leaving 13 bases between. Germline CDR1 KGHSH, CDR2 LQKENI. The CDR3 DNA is TGTGCCAGCTCACCGGTGGTACGGATTCAAGAGACCCAGTACTTC. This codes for CASSPVVRIQETQYF. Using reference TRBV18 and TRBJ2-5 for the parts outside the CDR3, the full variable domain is NAGVMQNPRHLVRRRGQEARLRCSPMKGHSHVYWYRQLPEEGLKFMVYLQKENIIDESGMPKERFSAEFPKEGPSILRIQQVVRGDSAAYFCASSPVVRIQETQYFGPGTRLLVL.

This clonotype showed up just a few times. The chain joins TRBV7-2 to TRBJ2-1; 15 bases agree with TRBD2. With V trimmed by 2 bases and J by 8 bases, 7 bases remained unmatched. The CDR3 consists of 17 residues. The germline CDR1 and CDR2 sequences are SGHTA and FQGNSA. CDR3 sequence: CASSLFPGLAGGHEQFF. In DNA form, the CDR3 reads TGTGCCAGCAGCTTATTCCCGGGACTAGCGGGAGGTCATGAGCAGTTCTTC.

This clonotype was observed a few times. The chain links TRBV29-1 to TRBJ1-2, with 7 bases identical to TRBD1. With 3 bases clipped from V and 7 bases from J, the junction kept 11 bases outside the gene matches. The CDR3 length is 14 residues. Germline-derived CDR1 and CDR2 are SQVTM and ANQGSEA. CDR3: CSVETQHRGSGYTF. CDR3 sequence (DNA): TGCAGCGTTGAGACGCAACACAGGGGTAGTGGCTACACCTTC.

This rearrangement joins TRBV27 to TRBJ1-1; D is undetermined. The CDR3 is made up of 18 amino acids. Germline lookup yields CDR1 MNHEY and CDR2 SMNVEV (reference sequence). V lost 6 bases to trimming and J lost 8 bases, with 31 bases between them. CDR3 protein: CASRTYRGSAQTTREAFF. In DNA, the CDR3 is TGTGCCAGCAGAACGTACCGGGGTTCCGCCCAAACGACCCGAGAAGCTTTCTTT.